The clone carrying this T cell receptor beta chain appeared a few times. Its antigen is still unknown. This CDR3 region has 14 residues. Germline V gene data show CDR1 as SGDLS and CDR2 as YYNGEE. V was shortened by 0 bases and J by 4 bases, with 9 bases between the two germline ends. The record originates from a study of molecular identifiers for immune sequencing clone quantification. Whole-study results and caveats: Effector cells kept over 99% of their molecules in clones above 20 RNA copies, while naive cells kept under 1% there. Researchers reportedly could pick up spiked Jurkat TCR RNA from one cell mixed into about 1 million naive cells.

Library preparation followed earlier protocols using designated TCR primers. Each CDR3 protein gets one entry after TCRdb re-called the PCR reads with MiXCR. The profile shows just under 650,000 distinct CDR3 sequences, 20% of them singletons. This TCR came from a human donor in good health. Some libraries in this study had Jurkat cell RNA spiked in. Source material: naive CD8+ T cells from blood, with Jurkat cell RNA spiked in. The subset: FACS-sorted CD8+CD4-CCR7+CD45RA+ naive T cells. The J gene is TRBJ2-3, the V gene TRBV9; possibly TRBD2 for D (6 bases). CDR3 nucleotide sequence: TGTGCCAGCAGCGTAGCCTGGGAGGCAGATACGCAGTATTTT. It is translated as CASSVAWEADTQYF.